The following is a T cell receptor beta chain sequence with its context. No conserved phenylalanine or tryptophan ends this CDR3, so it is likely a read error. Germline CDR1 reads KGHDR; CDR2 reads SFDVKD. J was trimmed by 5 bases and V by 1 base; bases with no gene match: 1. The CDR3 totals 14 residues. The data belong to a study of blood T cells in healthy people across ages. The authors ran a second PCR of 7 to 11 cycles using a sample-barcoded 5' primer and a J-beta primer mix. TCRdb recomputed calls from the 5' RACE reads with MiXCR, one row per CDR3 protein. This table holds 800,000 to 1,300,000 distinct CDR3 sequences, about 25% found once. The data were also submitted as part of a second study, on T cells of mothers and their children.

The sequence was obtained from a girl aged 2-15 years in good health. The rearrangement links TRBV24-1 to TRBJ2-5, with 9 bases aligning to TRBD2. The specimen was blood. This CDR3 is CATSDLGTSETQYS. The CDR3 DNA is TGTGCCACCAGTGATTTAGGGACTAGCGAGACCCAGTACTCC.